The sequence of this T cell receptor beta chain was determined in a study of shared clonotypes between healthy human individuals. Study-level information: Plates per donor: three CD4 naive, three CD4 memory, two CD8 naive, one CD8 memory.

Unmatched junction bases numbered 4, after V lost 2 bases and J lost 6 bases. This CDR3 comprises 13 residues. In germline, CDR1 is MNHEY, CDR2 SMNVEV (reference sequence). The method was immunoSEQ multiplex PCR; TCRdb's version includes in-frame clones alone and lacks a portion of them. The sample includes approximately 2.5 million clones, around 90% seen only once; the top ten take roughly 0.15%. The chain joins TRBV27 to TRBJ2-7; 7 positions agree with TRBD2. The TCR sequence derives from a man aged 18-30 years in good health. The sample was naive CD4+ T cells sorted from blood. Subset of the sample: CD45RA+ positively selected. The CDR3 region is CASSLAGGGEQYF. The CDR3 coding sequence is TGTGCCAGCAGTTTAGCGGGCGGGGGCGAGCAGTACTTC.